Only a few counts were recorded for the clone carrying this TCR beta chain. The antigen is not known. The record originates from a study of identical twins. General study findings and limits: Out-of-frame alpha sequences shared by twins were enriched for low generation probability. With beta out-of-frame sequences, excess sharing by twins was weaker.

Template switching created a universal primer site, and the cDNA included unique molecular identifiers. From the 5' RACE reads, TCRdb called clonotypes with MiXCR, one entry per CDR3 protein. Of 500,000 to 700,000 distinct CDR3 sequences listed, roughly 7.2% are singletons. These same records also appear under a second study, on yellow fever vaccine responses in identical twins.

The sequenced material came from PBMCs. The source of this sequence is a woman aged 18-29 years in good health.

CDR3 coding DNA: TGCGCCAGCAGCCAATTTAACAGGGGGCCCTACGAGCAGTACGTC. As protein: CASSQFNRGPYEQYV. The chain carries TRBV4-1 and TRBJ2-7, with TRBD1 matching over 9 bases. The V gene's germline CDR1 is MGHRA and CDR2 YSYEKL. The CDR3 is 15 residues long. J gave up 2 bases and V 2 bases, and 4 bases lay outside the gene matches.